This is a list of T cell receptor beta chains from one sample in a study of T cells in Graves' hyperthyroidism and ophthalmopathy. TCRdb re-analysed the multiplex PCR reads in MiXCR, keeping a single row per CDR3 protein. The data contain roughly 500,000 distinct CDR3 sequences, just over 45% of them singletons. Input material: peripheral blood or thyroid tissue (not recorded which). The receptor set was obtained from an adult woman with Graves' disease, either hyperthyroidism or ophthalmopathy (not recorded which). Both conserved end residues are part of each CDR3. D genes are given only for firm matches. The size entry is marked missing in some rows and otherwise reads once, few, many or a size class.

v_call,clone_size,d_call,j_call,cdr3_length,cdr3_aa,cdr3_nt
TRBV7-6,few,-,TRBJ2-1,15,CASSFRAPPGDEQFF,TGTGCCAGCAGCTTCCGGGCCCCTCCCGGGGATGAGCAGTTCTTC
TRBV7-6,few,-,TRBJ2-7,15,CASSTKLTSSYEQYF,TGTGCCAGCAGCACTAAGTTAACGAGCTCCTACGAGCAGTACTTC
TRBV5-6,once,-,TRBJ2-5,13,CASSLWAVETQYF,TGTGCCAGCAGCTTGTGGGCAGTCGAGACCCAGTACTTC
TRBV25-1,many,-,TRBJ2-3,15,CASSDRVIGTDTQYF,TGTGCCAGCAGTGATCGGGTTATTGGCACAGATACGCAGTATTTT
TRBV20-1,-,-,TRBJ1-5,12,CSARDAKGPQHF,TGCAGTGCTAGAGATGCGAAGGGGCCCCAGCATTTT
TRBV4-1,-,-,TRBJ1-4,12,CASSQQGQKLFF,TGCGCCAGCAGCCAACAGGGACAAAAACTGTTTTTT
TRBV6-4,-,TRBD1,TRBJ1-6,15,CASSDPGQGSSPLHF,TGTGCCAGCAGTGACCCAGGACAGGGGAGCTCACCCCTCCACTTT
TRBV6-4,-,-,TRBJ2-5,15,CASSDSDPIQETQYF,TGTGCCAGCAGTGACTCTGATCCGATCCAAGAGACCCAGTACTTC
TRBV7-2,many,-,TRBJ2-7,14,CASSLALIVYEQYF,TGTGCCAGCAGCTTAGCGCTGATTGTCTACGAGCAGTACTTC
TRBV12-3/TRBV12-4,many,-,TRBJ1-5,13,CASSLGSLGPQHF,TGTGCCAGCAGTTTGGGGAGCCTGGGGCCCCAGCATTTT
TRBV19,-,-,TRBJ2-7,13,CASSIDPDYEQYF,TGTGCCAGTAGTATAGATCCAGACTACGAGCAGTACTTC
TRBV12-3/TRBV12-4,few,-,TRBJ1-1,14,CASSQTLHGSEAFF,TGTGCCAGCAGCCAAACATTACACGGGTCTGAAGCTTTCTTT
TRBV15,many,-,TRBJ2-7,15,CATSRGEGQLDEQYF,TGTGCCACCAGCAGAGGAGAGGGTCAATTGGACGAGCAGTACTTC
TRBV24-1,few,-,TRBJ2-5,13,CATSAGTEETQYF,TGTGCCACCAGTGCCGGGACGGAAGAGACCCAGTACTTC
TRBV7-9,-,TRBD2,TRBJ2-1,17,CASSLVGLAVFYNEQFF,TGTGCCAGCAGCTTAGTTGGCCTAGCGGTATTCTACAATGAGCAGTTCTTC
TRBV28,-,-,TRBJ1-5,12,CASSSGGSPHHF,TGTGCCAGCAGCTCGGGGGGGAGTCCCCATCATTTT
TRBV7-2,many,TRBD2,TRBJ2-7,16,CASSLFPSGHSYEQYF,TGTGCCAGCAGCTTATTCCCTAGCGGGCACTCCTACGAGCAGTACTTC
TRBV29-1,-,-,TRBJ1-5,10,CSVDRGSKHF,TGCAGCGTTGACAGGGGCTCCAAGCATTTT
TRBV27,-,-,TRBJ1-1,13,CASSYTENTEAFF,TGTGCCAGCAGTTATACGGAGAACACTGAAGCTTTCTTT
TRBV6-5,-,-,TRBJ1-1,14,CASSFSPGRGEAFF,TGTGCCAGCAGTTTCTCCCCAGGGCGGGGGGAGGCTTTCTTT
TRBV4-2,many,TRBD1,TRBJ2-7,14,CASSQPGTGYEQYF,TGTGCCAGCAGCCAACCCGGGACAGGCTACGAGCAGTACTTC
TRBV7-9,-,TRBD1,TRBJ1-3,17,CASSPDRAPFSGNTIYF,TGTGCCAGCAGTCCTGACAGGGCTCCTTTCTCTGGAAACACCATATATTTT
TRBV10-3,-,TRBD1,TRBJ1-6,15,CASSEQGDLNSPLHF,TGTGCCAGCAGTGAACAGGGGGATCTCAATTCACCCCTCCACTTT
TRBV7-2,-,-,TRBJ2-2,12,CASRFGTGELFF,TGTGCCAGTAGATTTGGAACCGGGGAGCTGTTTTTT
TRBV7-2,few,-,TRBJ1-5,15,CASSLRQGPNQPQHF,TGTGCCAGCAGCTTACGGCAGGGACCCAATCAGCCCCAGCATTTT
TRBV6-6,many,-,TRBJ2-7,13,CASRHTQGYEQYF,TGTGCCAGCAGGCACACCCAGGGCTACGAGCAGTACTTC
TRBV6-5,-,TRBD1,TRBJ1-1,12,CASRGTAGEAFF,TGTGCCAGCAGAGGGACAGCCGGTGAAGCTTTCTTT
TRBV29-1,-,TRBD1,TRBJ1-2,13,CSDLGQGDYGYTF,TGCAGCGATCTGGGACAGGGGGACTATGGCTACACCTTC
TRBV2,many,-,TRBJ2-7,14,CASIRGTRPYEQYF,TGTGCCAGCATTAGGGGGACGCGCCCCTACGAGCAGTACTTC
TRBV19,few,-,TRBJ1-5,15,CASSIGRLSNQPQHF,TGTGCCAGTAGTATTGGTCGGTTGAGCAATCAGCCCCAGCATTTT
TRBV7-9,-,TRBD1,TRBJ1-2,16,CASSPHLGQGAYDYTF,TGTGCCAGCAGCCCTCACCTAGGACAGGGGGCGTACGACTACACCTTC
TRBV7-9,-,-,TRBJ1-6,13,CASSARKNSPLHF,TGTGCCAGCAGCGCCCGGAAGAATTCACCCCTCCACTTT
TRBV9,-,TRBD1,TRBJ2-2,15,CASSEGQGWSYELFF,TGTGCCAGCAGCGAGGGACAGGGTTGGAGCTACGAGCTGTTTTTT
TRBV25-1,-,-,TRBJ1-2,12,CASRAGFRGYTF,TGTGCTAGCAGGGCCGGATTCCGGGGCTACACCTTC
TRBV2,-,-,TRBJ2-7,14,CASSVKGRAYEQYF,TGTGCCAGCAGTGTTAAGGGGCGGGCCTACGAGCAGTACTTC
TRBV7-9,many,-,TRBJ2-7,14,CASSPGMASYEQYF,TGTGCCAGCAGCCCAGGGATGGCGTCCTACGAGCAGTACTTC
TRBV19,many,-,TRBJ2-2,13,CASSEGATGELFF,TGTGCCTCTAGTGAAGGGGCCACCGGGGAGCTGTTTTTT
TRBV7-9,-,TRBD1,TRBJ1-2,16,CASSPPGQGANYGYTF,TGTGCCAGCAGCCCCCCGGGACAGGGGGCGAACTATGGCTACACCTTC
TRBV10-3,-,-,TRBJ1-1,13,CAISEDYPSFAFF,TGTGCCATCAGTGAGGATTACCCAAGCTTCGCTTTCTTT
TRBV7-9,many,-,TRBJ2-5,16,CASSSYALVGRETQYF,TGTGCCAGCAGCTCATACGCGTTGGTGGGTAGGGAGACCCAGTACTTC
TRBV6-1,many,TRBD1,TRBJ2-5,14,CASSRDRHQETQYF,TGTGCCAGCAGTAGGGACAGACACCAAGAGACCCAGTACTTC
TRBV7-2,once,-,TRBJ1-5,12,CASSLYQETQHF,TGTGCCAGCAGTCTCTACCAAGAGACCCAGCATTTT
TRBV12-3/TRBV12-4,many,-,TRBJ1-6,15,CASSLVGVENSPLHF,TGTGCCAGCAGTTTAGTAGGGGTGGAAAATTCACCCCTCCACTTT